This TCR beta chain was sequenced for a study of regulatory T cells in long-lasting Graves disease. Findings and caveats of the study: Patients with persistent disease showed a bias toward TRBV28, TRBJ1-2 and TRBJ2-5.

Trimming took off 7 bases at V and 0 bases at J, with 10 bases between the two ends. Germline V gives CDR1 SEHNR, CDR2 FQNEAQ (reference sequence). CDR3 length: 14 amino acids. This clonotype was counted many times. Its antigen remains unidentified. Time point indicated: newly diagnosed GD, antithyroid drugs for less than 3 months. From PBMCs, RNA was extracted and then used to make the TCR library. According to the study, TCR beta libraries were built with iRepertoire HTBI primers and CDR3-region Arm-PCR. TCRdb passed the multiplex PCR reads through MiXCR, listing each CDR3 protein once. Among some 220,000 distinct CDR3 sequences listed, roughly 19% were seen once. The data also belong to a second study, concerning T cells in Graves' hyperthyroidism and ophthalmopathy. That work states: The model foresaw ophthalmopathy a median roughly 6.3 months prior to onset.

The sequence derives from a woman aged 30 to 39 with Graves disease. Sample: peripheral blood mononuclear cells (PBMCs), taken at new diagnosis, from a patient treated with antithyroid drugs. The rearrangement links TRBV7-9 to TRBJ2-1, with TRBD2 as a possible D gene (5 bases). This chain's CDR3 is CASTADYSYNEQFF. In DNA, the CDR3 is TGTGCCAGCACCGCCGACTACTCCTACAATGAGCAGTTCTTC.